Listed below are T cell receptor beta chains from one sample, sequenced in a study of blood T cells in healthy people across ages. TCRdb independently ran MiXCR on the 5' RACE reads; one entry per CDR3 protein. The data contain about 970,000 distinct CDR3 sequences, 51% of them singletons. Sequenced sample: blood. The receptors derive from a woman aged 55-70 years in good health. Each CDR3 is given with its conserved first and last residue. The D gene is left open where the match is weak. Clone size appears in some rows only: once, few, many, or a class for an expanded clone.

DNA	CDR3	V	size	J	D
TGTGCCAGCAGCTTAGGGCCTAGCGGGAGGACCGGGGAGCTGTTTTTT	CASSLGPSGRTGELFF	TRBV7-9	once	TRBJ2-2	TRBD2
TGCGCCAGCAGCCAAAGCGGGCAGGTCGGGGGCTACACCTTC	CASSQSGQVGGYTF	TRBV4-1	.	TRBJ1-2	.
TGCGCCAGCAGCGCCCAAAGGCGGGCTTTCTTT	CASSAQRRAFF	TRBV4-1	.	TRBJ1-1	.
TGCAGTGCTAGGGCTATGACTGAAGCTTTCTTT	CSARAMTEAFF	TRBV20-1	.	TRBJ1-1	.
TGCGCCAGCAGCTTTCACAGGGATAGCAATCAGCCCCAGCATTTT	CASSFHRDSNQPQHF	TRBV4-1	.	TRBJ1-5	.
TGTGCCAGCAGCCTCCACCCGCAGGGTGAGCAGTTCTTC	CASSLHPQGEQFF	TRBV7-2	.	TRBJ2-1	.
TGTGCCAGCAGCTTAGCGGGGCTAGCGGGAGACAATGAGCAGTTCTTC	CASSLAGLAGDNEQFF	TRBV7-8	few	TRBJ2-1	TRBD2
TGTGCCAGCAGCCCCCCGGGCGGGACAGAGAGCTACGAGCAGTACTTC	CASSPPGGTESYEQYF	TRBV7-9	.	TRBJ2-7	.
TGCGCCAGCAGCCAGTTCGTAGACCCGAGTAACTATGGCTACACCTTC	CASSQFVDPSNYGYTF	TRBV4-1	few	TRBJ1-2	.
TGTGCCAGCTCACCACAATCTGGGGACGGCTACACCTTC	CASSPQSGDGYTF	TRBV18	.	TRBJ1-2	.
TGTGCCAGCAGCGAACGGACAGCGGGACTAGCGGGGCGCACAGATACGCAGTATTTT	CASSERTAGLAGRTDTQYF	TRBV9	.	TRBJ2-3	TRBD2
TGTGCCACCAGCAACAGGGTAAGACTAGCGGGATCCTACGAGCAGTACTTC	CATSNRVRLAGSYEQYF	TRBV15	.	TRBJ2-7	TRBD2
TGCGCCAGCAGCCCTACGCCGGTCCAGCCCCAGCATTTT	CASSPTPVQPQHF	TRBV5-1	.	TRBJ1-5	.
TGTGCCAGCAGTTTAGCTTCACAGGGGAAGGGGCCCCAGCATTTT	CASSLASQGKGPQHF	TRBV2	.	TRBJ1-5	TRBD1
TGTGCCTTGGGACTAGCGCGGGAGCAGTACTTC	CALGLAREQYF	TRBV30	once	TRBJ2-7	TRBD2
TGTGCCAGCAGCTTAGGGGTAAATAGCGCTATCTACGAGCAGTACTTC	CASSLGVNSAIYEQYF	TRBV7-2	.	TRBJ2-7	.
TGTGCCAGCACCCAGAGTAGGGGAGGTGCAGATACGCAGTATTTT	CASTQSRGGADTQYF	TRBV6-2/TRBV6-3	.	TRBJ2-3	.
TGCAGTGCTGCCGGGACTAGCGGGAAGGGCGAGCAGTACTTC	CSAAGTSGKGEQYF	TRBV20-1	few	TRBJ2-7	TRBD2
TGTGCCCCGCACTACGAGCAGTACTTC	CAPHYEQYF	TRBV7-3	.	TRBJ2-7	.
TGTGCCAGCAGAAGAGGGGCCGGAGAGACCCAGTACTTC	CASRRGAGETQYF	TRBV6-6	many	TRBJ2-5	.
TGTGCCAGCAGCGTAGAACGGGGGGCCGGCGATACGCAGTATTTT	CASSVERGAGDTQYF	TRBV9	few	TRBJ2-3	.
TGTGCCAGCAGCTTCCGGGGGTTGAGGCAGACTCCCCTCTATGAGCAGTTCTTC	CASSFRGLRQTPLYEQFF	TRBV11-2	.	TRBJ2-1	.
TGCAGCGTTGAGGGGACAGCCCCTGAGCAGTTCTTC	CSVEGTAPEQFF	TRBV29-1	.	TRBJ2-1	TRBD1
TGCGCCAGCAGCCCCCCCCCTACTAGCGGATTCTACGAGCAGTACTTC	CASSPPPTSGFYEQYF	TRBV4-1	few	TRBJ2-7	TRBD2
TGCGCCAGCAGCGGAAACACAGGGGGCAGATTAGACATTCAGTACTTC	CASSGNTGGRLDIQYF	TRBV5-1	.	TRBJ2-4	TRBD1
TGCAGTGCTAGAACCGCGGGACAGGGAGGTGGAAATTCACCCCTCCACTTT	CSARTAGQGGGNSPLHF	TRBV20-1	.	TRBJ1-6	TRBD1
TGCAGTGCTAGAGATCAGACAGGGATGAACACTGAAGCTTTCTTT	CSARDQTGMNTEAFF	TRBV20-1	.	TRBJ1-1	TRBD1
TGTGCCAGTAGTACCGGGACAGGGGAATCTGGGGCCAACGTCCTGACTTTC	CASSTGTGESGANVLTF	TRBV19	.	TRBJ2-6	TRBD1
TGTGCCAGCAGTTTAGGGACCCCCCAGGGGACGCGAAATGAGCAGTTCTTC	CASSLGTPQGTRNEQFF	TRBV27	once	TRBJ2-1	.
TGTGCCAGCAGCTTTTTCACAGGGGGCCATAATTCACCCCTCCACTTT	CASSFFTGGHNSPLHF	TRBV7-2	.	TRBJ1-6	TRBD1
TGTGCCAGCAGCCCACGGACAGGGATAACAGATACGCAGTATTTT	CASSPRTGITDTQYF	TRBV7-6	.	TRBJ2-3	TRBD1
TGCGCCAGCAGCTTGGGCGCGGGAGGAGTGAACACCGGGGAGCTGTTTTTT	CASSLGAGGVNTGELFF	TRBV5-1	.	TRBJ2-2	TRBD2
TGCAGTGCTAGAGTTGGACAGGGCGGAGGATCACCCCCCCACTTT	CSARVGQGGGSPPHF	TRBV20-1	.	TRBJ1-6	TRBD1
TGTGCCGGCAGACCGACTAGCGGGCGCTACGAGCAGTACTTC	CAGRPTSGRYEQYF	TRBV6-1	.	TRBJ2-7	TRBD2
TGTGCCAGCTCCTCCCGTGGGACCCAGTACTTC	CASSSRGTQYF	TRBV12-3/TRBV12-4	many	TRBJ2-5	.